A selection of T cell receptor beta chains follows, all from one sample in a study of cytomegalovirus exposure and HLA in healthy donors. Some clones are missing from TCRdb's copy, which holds only in-frame ones; the method was immunoSEQ multiplex PCR. The table has 180,000 or so clones, approximately 80% seen once. The specimen sequenced was PBMCs. These receptors were obtained from a girl between 10 and 17 years old in good health and CMV-seropositive. Both conserved end residues are part of each CDR3. Each record gives: CDR3 DNA, CDR3 protein, D gene, clone size, V gene, J gene. The D gene is left open where the match is weak. A row's size may be missing; if present it is once, few, many or a size class.

TGTGCCAGCAGCTTACAGGGGTACACTGAAGCTTTCTTT,CASSLQGYTEAFF,NA,NA,TRBV7-9,TRBJ1-1
TGTGCCAGCAGCCTCGGGGACACGGCAGGAGCTTTCTTT,CASSLGDTAGAFF,NA,once,TRBV5-4,TRBJ1-1
TGTGCCAGCAGCTTAGTAAGGGCAGGGACCGGGGAGCTGTTTTTT,CASSLVRAGTGELFF,NA,NA,TRBV11-1,TRBJ2-2
TGTGCCAGCAGTTACACGACAGGGGGCTCCTACAATGAGCAGTTCTTC,CASSYTTGGSYNEQFF,TRBD1,NA,TRBV6-5,TRBJ2-1
TGCAGCGCGGTTCAGGGTGAAGCTTTCTTT,CSAVQGEAFF,NA,once,TRBV29-1,TRBJ1-1
TGTGCCAGCTCACCGAGAGAGCAAGAGACCCAGTACTTC,CASSPREQETQYF,NA,NA,TRBV18,TRBJ2-5
TGCGCCAGCAGCCCCAGTCCGGGACTAGCGGATGAGCAGTTCTTC,CASSPSPGLADEQFF,TRBD2,NA,TRBV4-3,TRBJ2-1
TGTGCCACCAGTCAAACGCCGGGACAGGACTACGAGCAGTACTTC,CATSQTPGQDYEQYF,TRBD1,NA,TRBV15,TRBJ2-7
TGTGCCAGCAGAGACAGGTCCTCTGGAAACACCATATATTTT,CASRDRSSGNTIYF,NA,once,TRBV28,TRBJ1-3
TGTGCCAGCAGCTACTCGACCCGGGAGGCCCAGTACTTC,CASSYSTREAQYF,TRBD2,NA,TRBV27,TRBJ2-5
TGTGCCAGCAGCCCGGGACAGGGGGCAACCGGGGAGCTGTTTTTT,CASSPGQGATGELFF,TRBD1,NA,TRBV7-7,TRBJ2-2
TGTGCCAGCAGCCGGACAGGTTTCTACGAGCAGTACTTC,CASSRTGFYEQYF,TRBD1,NA,TRBV6-5,TRBJ2-7
TGCGCCAGCAGCCCGGACAGGGTGGAGACCCAGTACTTC,CASSPDRVETQYF,TRBD1,NA,TRBV5-1,TRBJ2-5
TGTGCCAGCAGCTTGGACCCCGTGTACGGGTATGGCTACACCTTC,CASSLDPVYGYGYTF,NA,NA,TRBV5-8,TRBJ1-2
TGTGCCAGCAGCAACCCAGGGTCATGGGCCCAGCATTTT,CASSNPGSWAQHF,NA,few,TRBV5-8,TRBJ1-5
TGTGCCAGCAGCGTAGGGGGGCGGGACGAGCAGTACTTC,CASSVGGRDEQYF,NA,NA,TRBV9,TRBJ2-7
TGTGCCAGCCTAGCGGAGGGGCAAAACATTCAGTACTTC,CASLAEGQNIQYF,TRBD2,NA,TRBV19,TRBJ2-4
TGTGCCTGGAGTGGGACAGGGGGAAGGGCTTTCTTT,CAWSGTGGRAFF,TRBD1,few,TRBV30,TRBJ1-1
TGTGCCAGTAGTATAGCGGGACTAGGGAACAATGAGCAGTTCTTC,CASSIAGLGNNEQFF,TRBD2,NA,TRBV19,TRBJ2-1
TGTGCCAGCAGCCGACAGATCAATTCACCCCTCCACTTT,CASSRQINSPLHF,NA,NA,TRBV27,TRBJ1-6
TGCGCCAGCAGCCAGGCGCAGGGTAATGAAAAACTGTTTTTT,CASSQAQGNEKLFF,NA,NA,TRBV4-1,TRBJ1-4
TGTGCCAGCAGCCAAGGGGACTCGACCTCAGATACGCAGTATTTT,CASSQGDSTSDTQYF,NA,NA,TRBV4-2,TRBJ2-3
TGTGCCAGCAGTGCGGGACAGGCGACAATCTACGAGCAGTACTTC,CASSAGQATIYEQYF,TRBD1,NA,TRBV2,TRBJ2-7
TGTGCCACCACCCCTGGTCCAGGGCGCATGAACACTGAAGCTTTCTTT,CATTPGPGRMNTEAFF,NA,NA,TRBV7-2,TRBJ1-1
TGTGCCAGCAGCCAAGAATTGGCGGGAGGGCCATTGGAGACCCAGTACTTC,CASSQELAGGPLETQYF,TRBD2,NA,TRBV14,TRBJ2-5
TGCAGCGTTGATGGGACAGGGGGCACCGGGGAGCTGTTTTTT,CSVDGTGGTGELFF,TRBD1,NA,TRBV29-1,TRBJ2-2
TGTGCCAGCAGCCATCCACCCGGGACAGCGAGCAATCAGCCCCAGCATTTT,CASSHPPGTASNQPQHF,TRBD1,once,TRBV7-8,TRBJ1-5
TGTGCCAGCAGCTTAACTAGCGGGAGGGGCGAGCAGTACTTC,CASSLTSGRGEQYF,TRBD2,NA,TRBV11-2,TRBJ2-7
TGCGCCAGCCGAGAACAGGGGTCCGGGGGCACTGAAGCTTTCTTT,CASREQGSGGTEAFF,TRBD1,NA,TRBV10-1,TRBJ1-1
TGTGCCAGCAGCCGGGATAGCAATCAGCCCCAGCATTTT,CASSRDSNQPQHF,NA,NA,TRBV6-4,TRBJ1-5
TGTGCCAGCAGTTGGAACGACAACTTGAACACTGAAGCTTTCTTT,CASSWNDNLNTEAFF,NA,NA,TRBV6-5,TRBJ1-1
TGTGCCAGCAGACTAGCGGGCTTCCAAGAGACCCAGTACTTC,CASRLAGFQETQYF,TRBD2,NA,TRBV2,TRBJ2-5
TGTGCCTGGAGGAAGCCGTTGACAAAGAACACTGAAGCTTTCTTT,CAWRKPLTKNTEAFF,NA,NA,TRBV30,TRBJ1-1
TGTGCCAGCAGCAGTAAGGGACAGGGGCTGGTATATGGCTACACCTTC,CASSSKGQGLVYGYTF,NA,NA,TRBV21-1,TRBJ1-2
TGTGCCAGCAGCTTCTACGGGGAGGGCCACAAGACCCAGTACTTC,CASSFYGEGHKTQYF,TRBD2,few,TRBV7-9,TRBJ2-5
TGTGCCAGCAGTTACGCCGGGACAGACCCCTCCTACGAGCAGTACTTC,CASSYAGTDPSYEQYF,TRBD1,NA,TRBV6-5,TRBJ2-7
TGTGCATCCGAACGGAGCGGGAGGCACGGTACGCAGTATTTT,CASERSGRHGTQYF,TRBD2,NA,TRBV5-4,TRBJ2-3
TGTGCCAGCAGCACCTCGACAGGGAAGTATGGCTACACCTTC,CASSTSTGKYGYTF,TRBD1,NA,TRBV11-2,TRBJ1-2
TGTGCCAGCAGTAGGAGGGGACTAGTGCCAGATACGCAGTATTTT,CASSRRGLVPDTQYF,TRBD2,few,TRBV2,TRBJ2-3
TGTGCCAGCAGCCATTACCGGAGGCGGGAGATTGTCGGGGAGCTGTTTTTT,CASSHYRRREIVGELFF,TRBD2,NA,TRBV27,TRBJ2-2